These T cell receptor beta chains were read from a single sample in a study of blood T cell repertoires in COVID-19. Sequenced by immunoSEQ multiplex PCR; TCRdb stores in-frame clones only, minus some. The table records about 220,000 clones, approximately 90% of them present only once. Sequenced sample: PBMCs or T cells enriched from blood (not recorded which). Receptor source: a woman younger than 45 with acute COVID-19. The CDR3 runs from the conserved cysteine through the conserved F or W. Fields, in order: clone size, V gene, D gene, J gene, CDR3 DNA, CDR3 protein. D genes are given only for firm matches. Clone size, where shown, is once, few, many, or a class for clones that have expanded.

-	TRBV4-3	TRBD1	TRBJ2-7	TGCGCCAGCAGCCAGAGGCCGGGACAGACCAAGTACGAGCAGTACTTC	CASSQRPGQTKYEQYF
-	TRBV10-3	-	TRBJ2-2	TGTGCCATCAGTGAGTCGTTTTTGCAGGGCTCCACCGGGGAGCTGTTTTTT	CAISESFLQGSTGELFF
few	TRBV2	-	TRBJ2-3	TGTGCCAGCAGTGAAGCAGCGCGGGATACGCAGTATTTT	CASSEAARDTQYF
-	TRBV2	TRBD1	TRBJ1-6	TGTGCCAGCAGTGTGGTGGGACAGGGGAATTCACCCCTCCACTTT	CASSVVGQGNSPLHF
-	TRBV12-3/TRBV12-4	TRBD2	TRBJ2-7	TGTGCCAGCAGACTAGCGGGGGACTACGAGCAGTACTTC	CASRLAGDYEQYF
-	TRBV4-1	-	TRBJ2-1	TGCGCCACCACCGAGAGGCAGTCCGTGGACTATGAGCAGTTCTTC	CATTERQSVDYEQFF
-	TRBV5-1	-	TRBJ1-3	TGCGCCAGCAGCCCGCCCGACAGCTCTGGAAACACCATATATTTT	CASSPPDSSGNTIYF
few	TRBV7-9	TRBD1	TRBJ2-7	TGTGCCAGCAGCGGGCGGGGACAGGGGCTCTACGAGCAGTACTTC	CASSGRGQGLYEQYF
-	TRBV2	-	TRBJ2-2	TGTGCCAGCAGTGCCCCTATGGTTGCTCTAGCCGGGGAGCTGTTTTTT	CASSAPMVALAGELFF
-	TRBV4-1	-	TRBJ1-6	TGCGCCAGCAGCCAAGCAGGGTCTAATTCACCCCTCCACTTT	CASSQAGSNSPLHF
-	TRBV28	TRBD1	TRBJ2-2	TGTGCCAGCCGCTTGACAGGGGCGAACACCGGGGAGCTGTTTTTT	CASRLTGANTGELFF
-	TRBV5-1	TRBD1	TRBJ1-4	TGCGCCAGCAGCCCAGGGACGACAGGGTGGAATGAAAAACTGTTTTTT	CASSPGTTGWNEKLFF
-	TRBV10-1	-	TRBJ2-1	TGCGCCAGCAGTGTTGGCATTTACAATGAGCAGTTCTTC	CASSVGIYNEQFF
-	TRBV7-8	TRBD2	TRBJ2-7	TGTGCCAGCAGCGTTGGGGGGGAATACTACGAGCAGTACTTC	CASSVGGEYYEQYF
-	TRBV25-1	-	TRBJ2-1	TGTGCCAGCAGTGAACCCTCAGGGTTTTCCTACAATGAGCAGTTCTTC	CASSEPSGFSYNEQFF
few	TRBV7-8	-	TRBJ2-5	TGTGCCAGCAGCTTAGCGAGCCGGGGGGAGACCCAGTACTTC	CASSLASRGETQYF
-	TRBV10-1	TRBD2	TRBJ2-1	TGCGCCAGCAGCCTTACTAGCGTCTCCGAGCAGTTCTTC	CASSLTSVSEQFF
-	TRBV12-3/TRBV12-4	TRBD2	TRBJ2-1	TGTGCCAGGCCAGTGGGGGGGGAGGAGCAGTTCTTC	CARPVGGEEQFF
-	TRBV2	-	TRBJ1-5	TGTGCCAGCAGTGAAGAAGTCCAGAATCAGCCCCAGCATTTT	CASSEEVQNQPQHF
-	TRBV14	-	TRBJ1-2	TGTGCCAGCAGCCAAGCCCTATGGGGGGGTGGCTACACCTTC	CASSQALWGGGYTF
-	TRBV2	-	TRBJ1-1	TGTGCCAGCAGAGGGACACCTGATTTGAACACTGAAGCTTTCTTT	CASRGTPDLNTEAFF
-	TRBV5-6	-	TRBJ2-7	TGTGCCAGCAGTAACAGCGAGGGATCCTACGAGCAGTACTTC	CASSNSEGSYEQYF
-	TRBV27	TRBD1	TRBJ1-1	TGTGCCAGCAGTTGGGGCAGGGGGACTGAAGCTTTCTTT	CASSWGRGTEAFF
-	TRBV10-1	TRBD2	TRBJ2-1	TGCGCCAGCAGTGAGTCGGGACTAGCGGGGACCAATGAGCAGTTCTTC	CASSESGLAGTNEQFF
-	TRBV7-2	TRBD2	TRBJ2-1	TGTGCCAGCAGATCTAGCGGGGGGGAATACAATGAGCAGTTCTTC	CASRSSGGEYNEQFF
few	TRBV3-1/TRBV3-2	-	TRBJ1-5	TGTGCCAGCAGCCAAGACTCTACAGGGAATCAGCCCCAGCATTTT	CASSQDSTGNQPQHF
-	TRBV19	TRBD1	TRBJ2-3	TGTGCCAGTAGTTCCCGGGACAGGGGTAGGGATACGCAGTATTTT	CASSSRDRGRDTQYF
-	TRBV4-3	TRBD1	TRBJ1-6	TGCGCCAGCAGCCAAGAGAGCAGGGGGAATTCACCCCTCCACTTT	CASSQESRGNSPLHF
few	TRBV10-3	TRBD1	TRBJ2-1	TGTGCCATCAGTGACGGACAGGGTGTAAGCAATGAGCAGTTCTTC	CAISDGQGVSNEQFF
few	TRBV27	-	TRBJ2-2	TGTGCCTCGGGGTCCGGCAACACCGGGGAGCTGTTTTTT	CASGSGNTGELFF
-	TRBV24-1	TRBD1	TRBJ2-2	TGTGCCACCAGTGGGGGACCCGGGACAGGGAAGACCGGGGAGCTGTTTTTT	CATSGGPGTGKTGELFF
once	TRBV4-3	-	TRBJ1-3	TGCGCCAGCAGCCAAGAAGGGGGGGTCTTAGGAAACACCATATATTTT	CASSQEGGVLGNTIYF
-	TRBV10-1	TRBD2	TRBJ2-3	TGCGCCAGCAGTGTCAAGCGGGGGAGCACAGATACGCAGTATTTT	CASSVKRGSTDTQYF
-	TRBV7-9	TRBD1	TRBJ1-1	TGTGCCAGCAGCTTCCCCACAGGGGGCAGTGAGCCTGAAGCTTTCTTT	CASSFPTGGSEPEAFF
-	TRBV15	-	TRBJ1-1	TGTGCCACCACCGACGGGAGGAACACTGAAGCTTTCTTT	CATTDGRNTEAFF
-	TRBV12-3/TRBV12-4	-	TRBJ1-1	TGTGCCAGCGGGGGGGGCACTGAAGCTTTCTTT	CASGGGTEAFF
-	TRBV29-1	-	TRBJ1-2	TGCAGCGTACCGCGAGGTACAAGCTATGGCTACACCTTC	CSVPRGTSYGYTF
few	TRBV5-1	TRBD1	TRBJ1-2	TGCGCCAGCAGCCCGACAGGGGAGGTTTTCTATGGCTACACCTTC	CASSPTGEVFYGYTF
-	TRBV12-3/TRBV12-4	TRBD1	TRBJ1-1	TGTGCCAGCAGTTTCGACAGGGTAGCTTTCTTT	CASSFDRVAFF
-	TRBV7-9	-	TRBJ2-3	TGTGCCAGCAGCTTAGCGTTAGATGGTTCAGCGGAGGGCACAGATACGCAGTATTTT	CASSLALDGSAEGTDTQYF
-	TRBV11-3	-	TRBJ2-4	TGTGCCAGCAACCACCCCTTGGGGCTCAAAAACATTCAGTACTTC	CASNHPLGLKNIQYF
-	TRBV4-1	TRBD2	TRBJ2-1	TGCGCCAGCAGCCCTCCCCCGGGACTAGATATGGATGAGCAGTTCTTC	CASSPPPGLDMDEQFF